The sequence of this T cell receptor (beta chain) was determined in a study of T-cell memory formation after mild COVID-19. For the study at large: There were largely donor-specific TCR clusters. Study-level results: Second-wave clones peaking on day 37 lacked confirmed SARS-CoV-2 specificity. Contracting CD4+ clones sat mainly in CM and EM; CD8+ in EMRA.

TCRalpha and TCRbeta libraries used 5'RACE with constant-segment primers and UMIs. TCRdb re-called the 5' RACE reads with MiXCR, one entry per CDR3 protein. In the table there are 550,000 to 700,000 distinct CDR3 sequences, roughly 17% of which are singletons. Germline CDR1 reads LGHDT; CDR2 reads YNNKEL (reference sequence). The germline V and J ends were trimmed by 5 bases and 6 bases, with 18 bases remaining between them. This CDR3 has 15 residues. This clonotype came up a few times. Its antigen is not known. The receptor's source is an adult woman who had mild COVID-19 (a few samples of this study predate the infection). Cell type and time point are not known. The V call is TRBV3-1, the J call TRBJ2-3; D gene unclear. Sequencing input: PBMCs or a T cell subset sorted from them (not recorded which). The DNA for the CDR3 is TGTGCCAGCAGCTTCGCGGCCAACTTGGGGGATACGCAGTATTTT. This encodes CASSFAANLGDTQYF.